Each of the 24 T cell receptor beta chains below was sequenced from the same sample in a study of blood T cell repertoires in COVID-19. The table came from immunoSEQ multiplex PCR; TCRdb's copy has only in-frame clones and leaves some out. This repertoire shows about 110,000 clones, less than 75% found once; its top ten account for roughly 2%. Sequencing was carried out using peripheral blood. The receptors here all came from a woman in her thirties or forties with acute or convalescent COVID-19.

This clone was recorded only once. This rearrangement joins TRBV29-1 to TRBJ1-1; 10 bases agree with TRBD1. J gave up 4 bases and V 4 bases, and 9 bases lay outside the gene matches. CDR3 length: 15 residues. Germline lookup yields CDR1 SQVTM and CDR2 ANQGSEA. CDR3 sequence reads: CSVGGYRTGGTEAFF. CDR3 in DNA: TGCAGCGTTGGGGGCTATAGGACAGGGGGCACTGAAGCTTTCTTT.

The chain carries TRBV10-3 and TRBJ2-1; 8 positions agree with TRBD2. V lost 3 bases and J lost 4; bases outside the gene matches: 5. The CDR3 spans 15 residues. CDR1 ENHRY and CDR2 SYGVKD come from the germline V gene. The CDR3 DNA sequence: TGTGCCATCAGTGACGGCGGGGGGAAATACAATGAGCAGTTCTTC. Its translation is CAISDGGGKYNEQFF.

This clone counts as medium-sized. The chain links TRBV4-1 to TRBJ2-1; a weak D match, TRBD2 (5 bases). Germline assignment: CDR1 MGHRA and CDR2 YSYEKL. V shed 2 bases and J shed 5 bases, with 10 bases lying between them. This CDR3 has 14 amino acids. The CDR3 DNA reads TGCGCCAGCAGCCAACAGGTCGGGGACAATGAGCAGTTCTTC. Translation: CASSQQVGDNEQFF.

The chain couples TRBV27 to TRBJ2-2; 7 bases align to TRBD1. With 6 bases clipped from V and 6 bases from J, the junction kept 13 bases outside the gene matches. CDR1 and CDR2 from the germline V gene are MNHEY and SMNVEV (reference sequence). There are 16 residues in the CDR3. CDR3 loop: CASRQGSTDIAGELFF. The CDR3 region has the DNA TGTGCCAGCAGACAGGGGTCGACGGATATTGCCGGGGAGCTGTTTTTT.

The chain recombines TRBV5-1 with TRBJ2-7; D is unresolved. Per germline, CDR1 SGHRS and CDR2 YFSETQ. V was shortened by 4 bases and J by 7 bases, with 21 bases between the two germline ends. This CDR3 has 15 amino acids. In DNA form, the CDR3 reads TGCGCCAGCAGCGTATTGGATTCGGTCGGCGGTGAGCAGTACTTC. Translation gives CASSVLDSVGGEQYF.

In DNA form, the CDR3 reads TGTGCCAGCAGTTACGCTAGCGGGGGCGGAGAGACCCAGTACTTC. It specifies CASSYASGGGETQYF. The J gene is TRBJ2-5, the V gene TRBV6-2 or TRBV6-3; 10 positions agree with TRBD2. The CDR3 spans 15 residues. Germline V gene data show CDR1 as MNHEY and CDR2 as SVGEGT. Trimming removed 2 bases from V and 4 bases from J; junction bases left unmatched: 4.

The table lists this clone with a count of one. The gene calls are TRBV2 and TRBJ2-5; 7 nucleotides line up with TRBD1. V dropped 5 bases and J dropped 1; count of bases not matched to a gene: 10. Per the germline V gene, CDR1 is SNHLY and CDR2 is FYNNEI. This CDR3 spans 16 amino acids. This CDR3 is CASSYRGWAGQETQYF. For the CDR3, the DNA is TGTGCCAGCAGTTACAGGGGCTGGGCTGGCCAAGAGACCCAGTACTTC. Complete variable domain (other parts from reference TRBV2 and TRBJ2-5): EPEVTQTPSHQVTQMGQEVILRCVPISNHLYFYWYRQILGQKVEFLVSFYNNEISEKSEIFDDQFSVERPDGSNFTLKIRSTKLEDSAMYFCASSYRGWAGQETQYFGPGTRLLVL.

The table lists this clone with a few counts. This CDR3 is CASSEGQGWDQPQHF. The CDR3 region has the DNA TGTGCCAGCAGTGAAGGACAGGGGTGGGATCAGCCCCAGCATTTT. V gene TRBV25-1 combines with J gene TRBJ1-5, with 9 bases fitting TRBD1. Germline assignment: CDR1 MGHDK and CDR2 SYGVNS. The CDR3 loop spans 15 amino acids. Unmatched junction bases numbered 4, after V lost 2 bases and J lost 5 bases.

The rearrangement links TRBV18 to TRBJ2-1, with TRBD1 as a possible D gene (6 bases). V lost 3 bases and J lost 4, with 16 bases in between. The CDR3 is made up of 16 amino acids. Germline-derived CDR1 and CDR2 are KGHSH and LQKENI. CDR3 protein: CASSPTGPPYYNEQFF. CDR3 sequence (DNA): TGTGCCAGCTCACCGACAGGCCCCCCATATTACAATGAGCAGTTCTTC.

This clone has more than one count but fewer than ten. This CDR3 reads CASLRTGSYEQYF. The CDR3 bases are TGTGCCAGCCTCCGGACAGGGTCCTACGAGCAGTACTTC. The chain has TRBV13 and TRBJ2-7, with 8 bases fitting TRBD1. The CDR3 spans 13 residues. With 8 bases clipped from V and 1 base from J, the junction kept 4 bases outside the gene matches. From germline, CDR1 is PRHDT and CDR2 FYEKMQ (reference sequence).

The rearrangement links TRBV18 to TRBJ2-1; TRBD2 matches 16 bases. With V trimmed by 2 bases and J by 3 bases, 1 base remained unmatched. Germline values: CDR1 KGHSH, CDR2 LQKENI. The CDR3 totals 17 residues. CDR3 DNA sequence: TGTGCCAGCTCACCAGGGACTAGCGGGGGGGACTACAATGAGCAGTTCTTC. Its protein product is CASSPGTSGGDYNEQFF.

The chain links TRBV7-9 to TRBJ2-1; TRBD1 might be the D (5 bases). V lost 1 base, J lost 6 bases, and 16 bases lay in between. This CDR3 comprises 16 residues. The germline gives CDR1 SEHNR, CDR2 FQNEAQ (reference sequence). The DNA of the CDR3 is TGTGCCAGCAGCTTAGTAGGGGATAATTCGGGCAATGAGCAGTTCTTC. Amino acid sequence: CASSLVGDNSGNEQFF. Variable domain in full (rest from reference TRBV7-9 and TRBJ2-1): DTGVSQNPRHKITKRGQNVTFRCDPISEHNRLYWYRQTLGQGPEFLTYFQNEAQLEKSRLLSDRFSAERPKGSFSTLEIQRTEQGDSAMYLCASSLVGDNSGNEQFFGPGTRLTVL.

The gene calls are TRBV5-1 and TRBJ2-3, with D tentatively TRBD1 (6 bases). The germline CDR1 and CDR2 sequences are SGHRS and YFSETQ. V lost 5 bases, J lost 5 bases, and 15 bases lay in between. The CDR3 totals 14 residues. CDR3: CASSYQGLGDTQYF. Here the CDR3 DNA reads TGCGCCAGCAGTTATCAGGGGCTGGGAGATACGCAGTATTTT.

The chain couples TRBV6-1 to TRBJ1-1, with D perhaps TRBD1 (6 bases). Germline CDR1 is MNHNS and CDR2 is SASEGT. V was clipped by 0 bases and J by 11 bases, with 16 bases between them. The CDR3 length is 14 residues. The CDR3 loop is CASSEAVGGGWAFF. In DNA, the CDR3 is TGTGCCAGCAGTGAAGCGGTCGGGGGGGGCTGGGCTTTCTTT.

In nucleotides, the CDR3 is TGCGCCAGCAGCTTCGGAGGTTCGTTTGATACGCAGTATTTT. It translates to CASSFGGSFDTQYF. The rearrangement uses TRBV5-1 and TRBJ2-3; D might be TRBD2 (5 bases). This CDR3 has 14 residues. Germline V gene sequence: CDR1 SGHRS, CDR2 YFSETQ. Trimming shortened V by 2 bases and J by 6 bases, and 13 bases separated the two germline ends.

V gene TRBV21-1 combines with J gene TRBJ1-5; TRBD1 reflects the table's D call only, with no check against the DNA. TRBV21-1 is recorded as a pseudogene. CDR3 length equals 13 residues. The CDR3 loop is CASFPGETQPQHF. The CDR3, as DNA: TGTGCCAGCTTCCCAGGGGAGACTCAGCCCCAGCATTTT.

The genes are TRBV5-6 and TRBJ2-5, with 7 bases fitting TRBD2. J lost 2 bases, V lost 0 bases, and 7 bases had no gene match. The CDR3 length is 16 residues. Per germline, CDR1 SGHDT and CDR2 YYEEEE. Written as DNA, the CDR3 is TGTGCCAGCAGCTTGGAGTGGGCGGGGGATCAAGAGACCCAGTACTTC. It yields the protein CASSLEWAGDQETQYF.

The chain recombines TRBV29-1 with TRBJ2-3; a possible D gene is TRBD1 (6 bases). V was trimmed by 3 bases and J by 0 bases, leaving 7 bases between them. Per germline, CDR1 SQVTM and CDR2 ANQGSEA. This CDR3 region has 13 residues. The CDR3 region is CSVDQGSTDTQYF. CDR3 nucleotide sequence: TGCAGCGTTGATCAGGGGAGCACAGATACGCAGTATTTT.

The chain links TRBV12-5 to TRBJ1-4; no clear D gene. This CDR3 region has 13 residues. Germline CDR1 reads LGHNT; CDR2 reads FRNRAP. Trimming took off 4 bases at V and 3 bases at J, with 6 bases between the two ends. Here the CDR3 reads CASGYQANEKLFF. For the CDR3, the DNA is TGTGCTAGTGGTTATCAGGCTAATGAAAAACTGTTTTTT.

Here the CDR3 reads CASISTDANTGELFF. In nucleotides, the CDR3 is TGTGCCAGCATTTCGACAGACGCGAACACCGGGGAGCTGTTTTTT. J is TRBJ2-2 and V is TRBV2; D is perhaps TRBD1 (5 bases). CDR3 length equals 15 residues. V was cut by 7 bases and J by 0 bases, with 12 bases left in between. Germline-derived CDR1 and CDR2 are SNHLY and FYNNEI.

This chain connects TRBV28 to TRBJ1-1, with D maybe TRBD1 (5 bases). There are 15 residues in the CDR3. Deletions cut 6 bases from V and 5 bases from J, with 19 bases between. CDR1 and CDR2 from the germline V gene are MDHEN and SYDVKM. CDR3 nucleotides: TGTGCCAGCAGCCGAACACTCCCAAAGGGGACTGAAGCTTTCTTT. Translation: CASSRTLPKGTEAFF. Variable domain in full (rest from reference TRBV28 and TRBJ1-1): DVKVTQSSRYLVKRTGEKVFLECVQDMDHENMFWYRQDPGLGLRLIYFSYDVKMKEKGDIPEGYSVSREKKERFSLILESASTNQTSMYLCASSRTLPKGTEAFFGQGTRLTVV.

The CDR3 nucleotides are TGTGCCAGTAGTATCTCCGCCACAGGGTTCGTCGACTACGAGCAGTACTTC. It specifies CASSISATGFVDYEQYF. The rearrangement links TRBV19 to TRBJ2-7, with a weak D call TRBD1 (6 bases). V was pared by 3 bases and J by 3 bases, with 21 bases between. The CDR3 runs to 17 residues. Germline CDR1 reads LNHDA; CDR2 reads SQIVND (reference sequence).

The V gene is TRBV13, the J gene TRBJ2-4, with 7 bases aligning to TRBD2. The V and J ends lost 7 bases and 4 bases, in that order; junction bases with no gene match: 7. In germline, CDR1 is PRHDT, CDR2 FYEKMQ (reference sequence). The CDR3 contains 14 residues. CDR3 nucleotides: TGTGCCAGCACTTGGGAGGGGAGGAAAAACATTCAGTACTTC. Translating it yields CASTWEGRKNIQYF.

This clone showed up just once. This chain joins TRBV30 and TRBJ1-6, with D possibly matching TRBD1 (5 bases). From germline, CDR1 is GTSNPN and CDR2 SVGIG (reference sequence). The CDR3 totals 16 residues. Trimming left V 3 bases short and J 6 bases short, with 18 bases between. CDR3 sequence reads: CAWRIGGGRINSPLHF. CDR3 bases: TGTGCCTGGAGAATCGGGGGGGGACGGATTAATTCACCCCTCCACTTT.